The T cell receptor beta chain described here comes from a study of long-term antiretroviral therapy in people with HIV. Sequencing used immunoSEQ v3.0 at survey level. The assay was immunoSEQ multiplex PCR, and TCRdb's table has in-frame clones only and misses some. The sample lists about 29,000 clones, roughly 80% occurring once. The CDR3 consists of 15 residues. Germline V gene data show CDR1 as MNHEY and CDR2 as SMNVEV (reference sequence). Deletions cut 8 bases from V and 2 bases from J, with 16 bases between. No donor had fewer than one pre-ART PBMC sample or fewer than two post-ART PBMC samples.

This receptor was taken from a middle-aged man with HIV. Sequenced here: unsorted PBMCs, sampled 3 years after starting antiretroviral therapy. The V and J genes are TRBV27 and TRBJ2-1; the D gene is possibly TRBD2 (6 bases). Here the CDR3 reads CASAGQDPTYNEQFF. Written as DNA, the CDR3 is TGTGCCAGCGCGGGGCAGGATCCCACCTACAATGAGCAGTTCTTC.